This TCR beta chain was captured by sequencing in a study of cytomegalovirus exposure and HLA in healthy donors. The data were produced by immunoSEQ multiplex PCR, yet TCRdb's version contains in-frame clones alone and is incomplete. The repertoire holds 150,000 or so clones, 86% seen once, with 2% to 2.5% in the top ten. This CDR3 has 17 amino acids. Germline V gene sequence: CDR1 SGHDN, CDR2 FVKESK. Trimming stripped 4 bases from V and 3 bases from J, with 21 bases between. Broader study findings: Usually a TCR sequence was rare, but some public TCRs were found in many donors.

This clone was seen repeatedly, ten times or more. Its specificity is not known. The receptor's source is a human donor in good health. This chain uses TRBV14 with TRBJ2-5; possibly TRBD2 for D (5 bases). The sample comprised PBMCs. The CDR3 coding sequence is TGTGCCAGCAGCCTTCTTTCCCTAGGTCCCGGGGAAGAGACCCAGTACTTC. Residues: CASSLLSLGPGEETQYF.